The rows below give T cell receptor beta chains drawn from one sample of a study of a mutant IDH1 vaccine in newly diagnosed glioma. Libraries were prepared by immunoSEQ multiplex PCR; TCRdb keeps only in-frame clonotypes and omits some of them. The sample shows around 59,000 clones, about 91% of them seen only once. The sequenced sample was PBMCs, obtained from a glioma patient treated with radiotherapy, temozolomide or both. These receptor sequences come from a man aged 50 to 59 with glioma. Each CDR3 is given with its conserved first and last residue. The order of the fields is CDR3 protein, CDR3 DNA, J gene, V gene, clone size, D gene. D genes are given only for firm matches. Only part of the rows carry a size: once, few, many, or a class if the clone is expanded.

cdr3_aa: CAWSVGGPQETQYF
cdr3_nt: TGTGCCTGGAGTGTTGGTGGACCCCAAGAGACCCAGTACTTC
j_call: TRBJ2-5
v_call: TRBV30
clone_size: NA
d_call: NA

cdr3_aa: CAISEIGVPGELFF
cdr3_nt: TGTGCCATCAGTGAGATAGGGGTCCCCGGGGAGCTGTTTTTT
j_call: TRBJ2-2
v_call: TRBV10-3
clone_size: NA
d_call: NA

cdr3_aa: CATSRDLLETQYF
cdr3_nt: TGTGCCACCAGCAGAGATCTCTTGGAGACCCAGTACTTC
j_call: TRBJ2-5
v_call: TRBV15
clone_size: NA
d_call: NA

cdr3_aa: CASSLSAATGMTYEQYF
cdr3_nt: TGTGCCAGCAGTTTATCGGCAGCGACAGGGATGACCTACGAGCAGTACTTC
j_call: TRBJ2-7
v_call: TRBV27
clone_size: once
d_call: TRBD1

cdr3_aa: CASSGPHGYTF
cdr3_nt: TGTGCCAGCAGTGGCCCCCATGGCTACACCTTC
j_call: TRBJ1-2
v_call: TRBV2
clone_size: NA
d_call: NA

cdr3_aa: CASSQDHWPDRIYQPQHF
cdr3_nt: TGCGCCAGCAGCCAAGACCATTGGCCTGACAGGATTTATCAGCCCCAGCATTTT
j_call: TRBJ1-5
v_call: TRBV4-1
clone_size: NA
d_call: NA

cdr3_aa: CSVAGASLTYNEQFF
cdr3_nt: TGCAGCGTTGCCGGGGCTAGCCTTACTTACAATGAGCAGTTCTTC
j_call: TRBJ2-1
v_call: TRBV29-1
clone_size: NA
d_call: NA

cdr3_aa: CASSLDGSQPQHF
cdr3_nt: TGTGCCAGCAGCTTGGACGGTAGTCAGCCCCAGCATTTT
j_call: TRBJ1-5
v_call: TRBV5-4
clone_size: NA
d_call: NA

cdr3_aa: CASSTQPNTEAFF
cdr3_nt: TGTGCCAGCAGTACCCAACCGAACACTGAAGCTTTCTTT
j_call: TRBJ1-1
v_call: TRBV6-4
clone_size: few
d_call: NA

cdr3_aa: CASSSRTGENTEAFF
cdr3_nt: TGTGCCAGCAGCTCGAGGACAGGAGAGAACACTGAAGCTTTCTTT
j_call: TRBJ1-1
v_call: TRBV7-6
clone_size: NA
d_call: TRBD1

cdr3_aa: CASSETGGLYEKLFF
cdr3_nt: TGTGCCAGCAGCGAGACAGGGGGCCTTTATGAAAAACTGTTTTTT
j_call: TRBJ1-4
v_call: TRBV9
clone_size: NA
d_call: TRBD1

cdr3_aa: CASSRAGGGGNIQYF
cdr3_nt: TGTGCCAGCAGCCGTGCGGGGGGGGGAGGAAACATTCAGTACTTC
j_call: TRBJ2-4
v_call: TRBV28
clone_size: NA
d_call: TRBD2

cdr3_aa: CASSQDNSPLYGRIRSPLHF
cdr3_nt: TGCGCCAGCAGCCAAGACAACAGTCCCTTGTACGGGCGAATTCGTTCACCCCTCCACTTT
j_call: TRBJ1-6
v_call: TRBV4-1
clone_size: NA
d_call: NA

cdr3_aa: CAGGLTSYEQYF
cdr3_nt: TGTGCCGGAGGACTGACCTCCTACGAGCAGTACTTC
j_call: TRBJ2-7
v_call: TRBV5-8
clone_size: NA
d_call: NA

cdr3_aa: CASSYGTSRETQYF
cdr3_nt: TGTGCCAGCAGTTACGGAACTAGCCGAGAGACCCAGTACTTC
j_call: TRBJ2-5
v_call: TRBV6-5
clone_size: NA
d_call: NA

cdr3_aa: CASSPRREETQYF
cdr3_nt: TGTGCCAGCAGTCCGCGACGGGAAGAGACCCAGTACTTC
j_call: TRBJ2-5
v_call: TRBV28
clone_size: NA
d_call: NA

cdr3_aa: CASSRDRNGYTF
cdr3_nt: TGTGCCAGCAGTCGGGATCGAAATGGCTACACCTTC
j_call: TRBJ1-2
v_call: TRBV27
clone_size: once
d_call: NA

cdr3_aa: CASSFSRVPNTPSYNEQFF
cdr3_nt: TGTGCCAGCAGTTTTAGCCGGGTACCCAACACCCCCTCCTACAATGAGCAGTTCTTC
j_call: TRBJ2-1
v_call: TRBV28
clone_size: few
d_call: NA

cdr3_aa: CASSLEVSYEQYF
cdr3_nt: TGTGCCAGCAGCTTAGAGGTCAGCTACGAGCAGTACTTC
j_call: TRBJ2-7
v_call: TRBV7-6
clone_size: NA
d_call: NA

cdr3_aa: CASSDGQGATDTQYF
cdr3_nt: TGTGCCAGCAGCGACGGACAGGGGGCGACAGATACGCAGTATTTT
j_call: TRBJ2-3
v_call: TRBV9
clone_size: NA
d_call: TRBD1

cdr3_aa: CASSLTGANEKLFF
cdr3_nt: TGCGCCAGCAGCTTGACAGGTGCCAATGAAAAACTGTTTTTT
j_call: TRBJ1-4
v_call: TRBV5-1
clone_size: once
d_call: NA

cdr3_aa: CASMALDRGGEKLFF
cdr3_nt: TGTGCCAGTATGGCATTGGACAGGGGAGGCGAAAAACTGTTTTTT
j_call: TRBJ1-4
v_call: TRBV19
clone_size: NA
d_call: TRBD1

cdr3_aa: CASSSNRGDQPQHF
cdr3_nt: TGTGCCAGCAGCTCAAACAGGGGAGATCAGCCCCAGCATTTT
j_call: TRBJ1-5
v_call: TRBV27
clone_size: once
d_call: TRBD1

cdr3_aa: CASSFPGLASHEQFF
cdr3_nt: TGTGCCAGCAGCTTCCCGGGACTAGCGTCCCATGAGCAGTTCTTC
j_call: TRBJ2-1
v_call: TRBV7-9
clone_size: NA
d_call: TRBD2

cdr3_aa: CASSESLAGVGGEQYF
cdr3_nt: TGTGCCAGCAGTGAATCTCTAGCGGGAGTTGGTGGCGAGCAGTACTTC
j_call: TRBJ2-7
v_call: TRBV2
clone_size: NA
d_call: TRBD2

cdr3_aa: CASSEYGGGEKLFF
cdr3_nt: TGTGCCAGCAGTGAATATGGCGGAGGAGAAAAACTGTTTTTT
j_call: TRBJ1-4
v_call: TRBV25-1
clone_size: NA
d_call: NA

cdr3_aa: CASSVATSFHGYTF
cdr3_nt: TGTGCCAGCAGCGTAGCTACATCCTTCCATGGCTACACCTTC
j_call: TRBJ1-2
v_call: TRBV9
clone_size: NA
d_call: NA

cdr3_aa: CASRVGQGGYEQYF
cdr3_nt: TGTGCCAGCAGGGTCGGACAGGGAGGCTACGAGCAGTACTTC
j_call: TRBJ2-7
v_call: TRBV6-5
clone_size: NA
d_call: TRBD1

cdr3_aa: CASSLETGGRVGEQYF
cdr3_nt: TGTGCCAGCAGCTTGGAAACTGGGGGGCGAGTTGGCGAGCAGTACTTC
j_call: TRBJ2-7
v_call: TRBV5-6
clone_size: NA
d_call: NA

cdr3_aa: CSAVPVDTEAFF
cdr3_nt: TGCAGCGCGGTGCCGGTTGACACTGAAGCTTTCTTT
j_call: TRBJ1-1
v_call: TRBV29-1
clone_size: NA
d_call: NA

cdr3_aa: CASTYNRGLNTGELFF
cdr3_nt: TGTGCCAGTACCTACAACAGGGGGTTGAACACCGGGGAGCTGTTTTTT
j_call: TRBJ2-2
v_call: TRBV19
clone_size: NA
d_call: TRBD1

cdr3_aa: CASSRPGVTYEQYF
cdr3_nt: TGTGCCAGCAGTCGTCCAGGGGTTACCTACGAGCAGTACTTC
j_call: TRBJ2-7
v_call: TRBV6-6
clone_size: NA
d_call: NA

cdr3_aa: CASTVGRGPYEQYF
cdr3_nt: TGTGCCAGCACCGTCGGCAGGGGACCCTACGAGCAGTACTTC
j_call: TRBJ2-7
v_call: TRBV28
clone_size: NA
d_call: NA

cdr3_aa: CASSSVRLAAMTDTQYF
cdr3_nt: TGTGCCAGCAGCTCCGTTAGACTAGCGGCGATGACAGATACGCAGTATTTT
j_call: TRBJ2-3
v_call: TRBV13
clone_size: NA
d_call: TRBD2

cdr3_aa: CASSPGPNSNQPQHF
cdr3_nt: TGTGCCAGCAGTCCTGGGCCTAATAGCAATCAGCCCCAGCATTTT
j_call: TRBJ1-5
v_call: TRBV28
clone_size: once
d_call: NA

cdr3_aa: CSARGGYTF
cdr3_nt: TGCAGTGCTCGAGGGGGCTACACCTTC
j_call: TRBJ1-2
v_call: TRBV20-1
clone_size: NA
d_call: NA

cdr3_aa: CASSFPGTRQETQYF
cdr3_nt: TGTGCCAGCAGCTTTCCCGGGACACGCCAAGAGACCCAGTACTTC
j_call: TRBJ2-5
v_call: TRBV7-2
clone_size: NA
d_call: NA

cdr3_aa: CASSQVPGNQPQHF
cdr3_nt: TGTGCCAGCAGCCAGGTCCCCGGCAATCAGCCCCAGCATTTT
j_call: TRBJ1-5
v_call: TRBV5-4
clone_size: NA
d_call: NA

cdr3_aa: CASSLNSIRPPLHF
cdr3_nt: TGTGCCAGCAGCTTGAACAGCATAAGGCCACCCCTCCACTTT
j_call: TRBJ1-6
v_call: TRBV5-6
clone_size: NA
d_call: NA

cdr3_aa: CASSRGRMNTEAFF
cdr3_nt: TGTGCCAGCAGCCGGGGACGGATGAACACTGAAGCTTTCTTT
j_call: TRBJ1-1
v_call: TRBV6-6
clone_size: NA
d_call: NA

cdr3_aa: CASTSGATNEKLFF
cdr3_nt: TGTGCCAGCACCTCGGGTGCAACTAATGAAAAACTGTTTTTT
j_call: TRBJ1-4
v_call: TRBV7-9
clone_size: NA
d_call: NA

cdr3_aa: CASSAGVSSGNTIYF
cdr3_nt: TGTGCCAGCAGCGCAGGAGTAAGCTCTGGAAACACCATATATTTT
j_call: TRBJ1-3
v_call: TRBV9
clone_size: NA
d_call: NA

cdr3_aa: CASSENRDFSGNTIYF
cdr3_nt: TGTGCCAGCAGTGAGAACAGAGACTTCTCTGGAAACACCATATATTTT
j_call: TRBJ1-3
v_call: TRBV2
clone_size: NA
d_call: NA

cdr3_aa: CASSIVTGYQPQHF
cdr3_nt: TGTGCCAGTAGTATAGTTACAGGGTATCAGCCCCAGCATTTT
j_call: TRBJ1-5
v_call: TRBV19
clone_size: NA
d_call: NA

cdr3_aa: CASSPDTGYEQYF
cdr3_nt: TGTGCCAGCTCACCAGACACGGGCTACGAGCAGTACTTC
j_call: TRBJ2-7
v_call: TRBV18
clone_size: once
d_call: NA